The next 20 T cell receptor beta chains were all read from a single sample in a study of blood T cell repertoires in COVID-19. Only in-frame clones appear in the TCRdb table, and some are missing; sequencing was by immunoSEQ multiplex PCR. The table has roughly 280,000 clones, 80% to 90% seen once; the top ten hold less than 2.5%. Sequences were obtained from PBMCs or T cells enriched from blood (not recorded which). The receptors come from a woman under 30 who had recovered from COVID-19.

The chain employs TRBV5-8 and TRBJ1-5; D is perhaps TRBD1 (5 bases). The CDR3 runs to 15 residues. V gave up 4 bases and J gave up 2 bases, with 13 bases separating them. Germline-derived CDR1 and CDR2 are SGHTS and YDEGEE. This CDR3 reads CASSLEAQGNQPQHF. For the CDR3, the DNA is TGTGCCAGCAGCCTGGAGGCACAGGGCAATCAGCCCCAGCATTTT.

As DNA, the CDR3 is TGTGCCAGCAGCTTTGGGGCCGGGCGGCCCTACGAGCAGTACTTC. It specifies CASSFGAGRPYEQYF. The chain is built from TRBV7-2 and TRBJ2-7; TRBD1 might be the D (5 bases). Per the germline V gene, CDR1 is SGHTA and CDR2 is FQGNSA. The germline V and J ends were trimmed by 3 bases and 2 bases, with 14 bases remaining between them. The CDR3 is made up of 15 amino acids.

This clone was seen just once. The chain uses TRBV12-3 or TRBV12-4 and TRBJ1-5; D unresolved. This CDR3 is 13 amino acids long. V shed 0 bases and J shed 5 bases, with 5 bases lying between them. CDR3 sequence (DNA): TGTGCCAGCAGTTTAGCAGGAGATCAGCCCCAGCATTTT. It is translated as CASSLAGDQPQHF.

The chain couples TRBV12-2 to TRBJ1-6; TRBD1 is the table's D call and was not checked against the DNA. TRBV12-2 is a recognized pseudogene. The CDR3 extends over 15 amino acids. The CDR3 protein is CASRLDRQDGSPLHF. The CDR3, as DNA: TGTGCAAGTCGCTTAGACAGGCAGGATGGTTCACCCCTCCACTTT.

This clone was found a few times. The CDR3 is CASRPGTGGNQPQHF. In DNA, the CDR3 is TGTGCCAGCAGGCCCGGGACAGGGGGCAATCAGCCCCAGCATTTT. The rearrangement joins TRBV6-5 to TRBJ1-5; TRBD1 agrees at 10 bases. The J segment lost 2 bases and the V segment lost 6 bases, leaving 4 bases of the junction unmatched. The CDR3 length is 15 residues. CDR1 and CDR2 from the germline V gene are MNHEY and SVGAGI.

CDR3 nucleotides: TGCGCCAGCAGCTTGAGGCAGGGGGCGCAAACGAACACTGAAGCTTTCTTT. Translation gives CASSLRQGAQTNTEAFF. The chain is built from TRBV5-1 and TRBJ1-1; 8 bases are shared with TRBD1. CDR3 size: 17 residues. The germline gives CDR1 SGHRS, CDR2 YFSETQ. The junction had 9 bases not matched to a gene; V was cut back by 1 base and J by 1 base.

In this sample, this clone turned up a few times. The chain carries TRBV21-1 and TRBJ1-4. TRBV21-1 is a pseudogene locus. The CDR3 spans 15 residues. The CDR3 DNA reads TGTGCCAGCAGCAAAGTCGAGGAGCCAGATGAAAAACTGTTTTTT. It encodes CASSKVEEPDEKLFF.

The V and J genes are TRBV7-9 and TRBJ2-1; 8 bases fit TRBD2. The ends lost 4 bases at V and 2 bases at J; junction bases unmatched: 7. Looked up from germline, CDR1 is SEHNR and CDR2 is FQNEAQ (reference sequence). The CDR3 is 16 amino acids. The CDR3 loop reads CASSSSGGHPYNEQFF. CDR3 sequence (DNA): TGTGCCAGCAGCTCCAGCGGGGGCCACCCCTACAATGAGCAGTTCTTC.

The CDR3 is CASSPQGGGYNEQFF. CDR3 nucleotides: TGTGCCAGCAGCCCCCAGGGCGGGGGCTACAATGAGCAGTTCTTC. This rearrangement joins TRBV9 to TRBJ2-1; TRBD2 agrees at 7 bases. V trimming: 4 bases; J trimming: 3 bases; junction bases outside the gene matches: 7. Germline lookup yields CDR1 SGDLS and CDR2 YYNGEE. The CDR3 sequence is 15 residues long. Complete variable domain (other parts from reference TRBV9 and TRBJ2-1): DSGVTQTPKHLITATGQRVTLRCSPRSGDLSVYWYQQSLDQGLQFLIQYYNGEERAKGNILERFSAQQFPDLHSELNLSSLELGDSALYFCASSPQGGGYNEQFFGPGTRLTVL.

This sequence joins TRBV5-1 and TRBJ1-5, with D perhaps TRBD1 (6 bases). The V and J ends lost 0 bases and 7 bases respectively, with 11 bases between them. Looked up from germline, CDR1 is SGHRS and CDR2 is YFSETQ. The CDR3 extends over 14 amino acids. The DNA of the CDR3 is TGCGCCAGCAGCTTGGTAGGGGGTGAACAGCCCCAGCATTTT. This gives the protein CASSLVGGEQPQHF. The variable domain in full, completed from reference TRBV5-1 and TRBJ1-5, reads KAGVTQTPRYLIKTRGQQVTLSCSPISGHRSVSWYQQTPGQGLQFLFEYFSETQRNKGNFPGRFSGRQFSNSRSEMNVSTLELGDSALYLCASSLVGGEQPQHFGDGTRLSIL.

A single count supports this clone. The CDR3 DNA reads TGTGCCAGCACCATGACAGGGAGCGGCACTGAAGCTTTCTTT. This codes for CASTMTGSGTEAFF. V and J are TRBV7-9 and TRBJ1-1, with 7 nucleotides matching TRBD1. Per the germline V gene, CDR1 is SEHNR and CDR2 is FQNEAQ (reference sequence). The V gene end was trimmed by 7 bases and the J gene end by 4 bases; junction bases not matched to a gene: 9. This CDR3 comprises 14 residues.

The CDR3, as DNA: TGCGCCAGCGGTGGACAGAATAGCAATCAGCCCCAGCATTTT. The encoded protein is CASGGQNSNQPQHF. The rearrangement links TRBV10-2 to TRBJ1-5; D perhaps matches TRBD1 (6 bases). CDR1 WSHSY and CDR2 SAAADI come from the germline V gene. The V and J ends lost 8 bases and 0 bases respectively, with 11 bases between them. The CDR3 runs 14 residues.

The chain carries TRBV5-4 and TRBJ1-1, with D perhaps TRBD1 (6 bases). The CDR3 covers 13 residues. Germline loops: CDR1 SGHNT, CDR2 YYREEE (reference sequence). Trimming pared 5 bases from V and 6 bases from J, leaving 14 bases between. The CDR3 spells CASRYWEGAEAFF. Here the CDR3 DNA reads TGTGCCAGCAGGTATTGGGAGGGGGCTGAAGCTTTCTTT.

The chain links TRBV7-6 to TRBJ2-5; 10 bases map to TRBD1. J was trimmed by 5 bases and V by 5 bases; bases with no gene match: 5. Germline V gene lookup returns CDR1 SGHVS and CDR2 FNYEAQ. The CDR3 loop spans 14 amino acids. The CDR3 sequence: CASSPDRGPETQYF. The CDR3 bases are TGTGCCAGCAGCCCCGACAGGGGGCCGGAGACCCAGTACTTC.

This clone was observed once. The genes are TRBV20-1 and TRBJ2-2; D may be TRBD1 (5 bases). The V gene's germline CDR1 is DFQATT and CDR2 SNEGSKA (reference sequence). Trimming removed 3 bases at V and 1 base at J, with 9 bases between. The CDR3 is 14 amino acids. The CDR3 sequence is CSASGQLNTGELFF. The DNA for the CDR3 is TGCAGTGCTAGTGGACAACTGAACACCGGGGAGCTGTTTTTT.

This rearrangement joins TRBV2 to TRBJ2-1; 7 nucleotides agree with TRBD1. CDR1 SNHLY and CDR2 FYNNEI come from the germline V gene. The CDR3 loop spans 15 amino acids. The J segment lost 1 base and the V segment lost 6 bases, leaving 6 bases of the junction unmatched. The CDR3 protein is CASRPRGPSYNEQFF. The CDR3 DNA reads as TGTGCCAGCAGGCCGAGGGGGCCGTCCTACAATGAGCAGTTCTTC.

The V and J genes are TRBV12-3 or TRBV12-4 and TRBJ1-2, with D possibly TRBD1 on 6 matching bases. The CDR3 loop spans 13 amino acids. The V and J ends lost 7 bases and 2 bases respectively, with 11 bases between them. CDR3: CASTGQRNYGYTF. The CDR3 region has the DNA TGTGCCAGCACCGGACAGAGAAACTATGGCTACACCTTC.

This clone was picked up one time. CDR3 protein: CASEEGASNQPQHF. The CDR3 region has the DNA TGTGCCAGCGAAGAGGGGGCTAGCAATCAGCCCCAGCATTTT. This rearrangement joins TRBV6-5 to TRBJ1-5, with TRBD1 matching over 7 bases. V gave up 8 bases and J gave up 0 bases; unmatched junction bases: 4. Per the germline V gene, CDR1 is MNHEY and CDR2 is SVGAGI. The CDR3 spans 14 residues.

The genes are TRBV5-5 and TRBJ1-3; D gene unclear. The ends were cut back, 4 bases at V and 8 bases at J, with 16 bases in the middle. This CDR3 has 14 amino acids. The germline V gene has CDR1 SGHKS and CDR2 YYEKEE (reference sequence). Here the CDR3 DNA reads TGTGCCAGCAGCGTGGACGAATTGTCAGACACCATATATTTT. Translating gives CASSVDELSDTIYF.

This clone was counted a few times. The chain employs TRBV6-6 and TRBJ1-2, with 8 bases lining up with TRBD1. The V and J ends lost 5 bases and 4 bases, in that order; junction bases with no gene match: 9. Germline CDR1 and CDR2: MNHNY and SVGAGI (reference sequence). The CDR3 is 15 amino acids. The CDR3 nucleotides are TGTGCCAGCAGTCGACAGGGGCCCTCCTTCTATGGCTACACCTTC. It codes for CASSRQGPSFYGYTF.